One sample yielded the 25 T cell receptor beta chains listed below, sequenced in a study of chronic HIV infection and antiretroviral therapy (dated by TCRdb to between 2015 and 2016). The library was prepared using 5' RACE. Sequencer: Illumina MiSeq. Using fastp trimming at Q25 and MiXCR clonotype assembly, TCRdb reanalyzed the public sequencing data and kept in-frame beta chains. Rows with a matching CDR3 protein are joined into one entry that keeps the most common DNA and genes. Across this sample there are more than 40,000 distinct CDR3 sequences, with 19% seen only once. The ten largest clones represent over 2.5% of the sample. The specimen was peripheral blood. Source of these receptors: an adult who had HIV and had not received antiretroviral therapy, or was an uninfected healthy control (not recorded which).

This clonotype came up many times. The chain uses TRBV4-1 and TRBJ2-3; the D gene is possibly TRBD2 (7 bases). The CDR3 contains 18 residues. CDR1 and CDR2 from the germline V gene are MGHRA and YSYEKL. Trimming cost V 0 bases and J 6 bases, with 22 bases left between them. CDR3 bases: TGCGCCAGCAGCCAAGATATTCTCGCGGGGGCCCGCCGGGATACGCAGTATTTT. Encoded protein: CASSQDILAGARRDTQYF.

This clonotype was seen only a few times. This rearrangement joins TRBV28 to TRBJ2-1, with 11 bases matching TRBD1. Trimming removed 4 bases from V and 6 bases from J; junction bases left unmatched: 5. There are 15 residues in the CDR3. Germline V lookup: CDR1 MDHEN, CDR2 SYDVKM. CDR3 DNA: TGTGCCAGCAGTTCCGGGACAGGGGGGAGCAATGAGCAGTTCTTC. Residues: CASSSGTGGSNEQFF.

This clonotype was counted a few times. The chain combines TRBV6-5 with TRBJ2-6; tentatively, D is TRBD1 (6 bases). This CDR3 has 17 amino acids. The V end was cut by 0 bases, the J end by 1 base, with 10 bases between. Germline loops: CDR1 MNHEY, CDR2 SVGAGI. The CDR3 nucleotides read TGTGCCAGCAGTTACTCAACAGGGATATCTGGGGCCAACGTCCTGACTTTC. Translating it yields CASSYSTGISGANVLTF.

The rearrangement links TRBV25-1 to TRBJ2-3, with a possible D match to TRBD1 (5 bases). Germline-derived CDR1 and CDR2 are MGHDK and SYGVNS. The V end lost 6 bases, the J end lost 5 bases, and 15 bases lay between the germline ends. The CDR3 spans 14 residues. CDR3 DNA: TGTGCCAGCAGACCTGTAGGGGCTTTAGATACGCAGTATTTT. Translating gives CASRPVGALDTQYF.

This clonotype was detected only a few times. V gene TRBV5-4 combines with J gene TRBJ1-1, with 9 bases matching TRBD1. Trimming removed 0 bases from V and 3 bases from J; junction bases left unmatched: 3. Per germline, CDR1 SGHNT and CDR2 YYREEE (reference sequence). The CDR3 covers 15 residues. The CDR3 DNA sequence: TGTGCCAGCAGCTTGGTTCGACAGGGGGACACTGAAGCTTTCTTT. The encoded protein is CASSLVRQGDTEAFF.

V usage is TRBV5-4 and J usage is TRBJ2-5; D call uncertain. The germline gives CDR1 SGHNT, CDR2 YYREEE (reference sequence). The CDR3 totals 15 residues. V lost 5 bases, J lost 2 bases, and 16 bases lay in between. The chain's CDR3 is CASRLFGAPQETQYF. CDR3 DNA sequence: TGTGCCAGCAGACTCTTCGGAGCGCCACAAGAGACCCAGTACTTC.

The gene calls are TRBV10-3 and TRBJ2-1; 8 bases are a match to TRBD1. The CDR3 is 13 residues long. CDR1 is ENHRY and CDR2 is SYGVKD in the germline V gene. V was clipped by 5 bases and J by 7 bases; unmatched bases: 4. CDR3 in DNA: TGTGCCATCAGTCGGACAGGGAGGAATGAGCAGTTCTTC. Translating gives CAISRTGRNEQFF.

The chain couples TRBV24-1 to TRBJ2-3; 9 nucleotides align to TRBD2. Germline CDR1 reads KGHDR; CDR2 reads SFDVKD. V was clipped by 1 base and J by 2 bases; unmatched bases: 9. The CDR3 loop spans 18 amino acids. The CDR3 region has the DNA TGTGCCACCAGTGATTTACCCTCGACTAGCGGACCCACAGATACGCAGTATTTT. Amino acid sequence: CATSDLPSTSGPTDTQYF.

V usage is TRBV20-1 and J usage is TRBJ2-7, with D possibly being TRBD2 (5 bases). This CDR3 has 13 amino acids. Germline values: CDR1 DFQATT, CDR2 SNEGSKA (reference sequence). Trimming left V 0 bases short and J 5 bases short, with 11 bases between. The CDR3 loop reads CSAREAAEDEQYF. As DNA, the CDR3 is TGCAGTGCTAGAGAGGCAGCGGAAGACGAGCAGTACTTC.

This clonotype was seen a handful of times. This chain connects TRBV25-1 to TRBJ1-3; weak D call: TRBD1 (6 bases). V was pared by 7 bases and J by 11 bases, with 12 bases between. The CDR3 consists of 11 residues. Germline CDR1 reads MGHDK; CDR2 reads SYGVNS. The DNA of the CDR3 is TGTGCCAGCAACCTTACAGGGTCCATATATTTT. It translates to CASNLTGSIYF.

The table lists this clonotype with many counts. This chain uses TRBV28 with TRBJ1-6; 8 nucleotides match TRBD1. Germline V CDR1 and CDR2: MDHEN, SYDVKM. CDR3 length equals 14 residues. The J segment lost 10 bases and the V segment lost 5 bases, leaving 7 bases of the junction unmatched. The CDR3 DNA is TGTGCCAGCAGTGAAACAGGGGGGTCATCACCCCTCCACTTT. It translates to CASSETGGSSPLHF.

This clonotype has a handful of counts. V usage is TRBV6-2 or TRBV6-3 and J usage is TRBJ2-7; the D gene is possibly TRBD2 (6 bases). The ends were cut back, 3 bases at V and 7 bases at J, with 16 bases in the middle. The CDR3 sequence is 14 residues long. The germline CDR1 and CDR2 sequences are MNHEY and SVGEGT. The DNA of the CDR3 is TGTGCCAGCAGTTATAAAGCGGGCATGGGGGAGCAGTACTTC. Amino acid sequence: CASSYKAGMGEQYF.

The chain uses TRBV10-3 and TRBJ1-5; possibly TRBD1 for D (6 bases). Per germline, CDR1 ENHRY and CDR2 SYGVKD. The CDR3 has 15 residues. V dropped 8 bases and J dropped 4 bases, with 18 bases sitting between them. Here the CDR3 DNA reads TGTGCCATCGGGCTACGAGAGGGGGATAATCAGCCCCAGCATTTT. It encodes CAIGLREGDNQPQHF.

CDR3 region: CASSPDLGDREQFF. The DNA of the CDR3 is TGTGCCAGCAGCCCGGACTTGGGCGACAGGGAGCAGTTCTTC. The V and J genes are TRBV5-8 and TRBJ2-1; TRBD1 is a possible D gene (6 bases). The CDR3 runs 14 residues. Germline lookup yields CDR1 SGHTS and CDR2 YDEGEE. The V and J ends lost 4 bases and 10 bases respectively, with 18 bases between them.

The chain carries TRBV3-1 and TRBJ2-6; D not resolved. The germline V gene encodes CDR1 LGHDT and CDR2 YNNKEL (reference sequence). The CDR3 has 15 residues. V lost 4 bases and J lost 3, with 10 bases in between. As DNA, the CDR3 is TGTGCCAGCAGCCCCCGGAATGTTGGGGCCAACGTCCTGACTTTC. Protein product: CASSPRNVGANVLTF.

This clonotype is categorized as medium-sized. The chain links TRBV20-1 to TRBJ1-6; the match to TRBD1 covers 7 bases. The J segment lost 7 bases and the V segment lost 5 bases, leaving 5 bases of the junction unmatched. The germline V gene encodes CDR1 DFQATT and CDR2 SNEGSKA (reference sequence). The CDR3 extends over 13 amino acids. This CDR3 is CSASGTANSPLHF. The CDR3 coding sequence is TGCAGTGCTTCTGGGACAGCAAATTCACCCCTCCACTTT.

This clonotype was seen a handful of times. The rearrangement joins TRBV29-1 to TRBJ2-2; 8 bases map to TRBD1. CDR3 length: 17 residues. V trimming: 0 bases; J trimming: 3 bases; junction bases outside the gene matches: 9. Germline V gene data show CDR1 as SQVTM and CDR2 as ANQGSEA. CDR3 loop: CSVEDLLDRADTGELFF. The CDR3 DNA reads as TGCAGCGTTGAAGATCTTTTGGACAGGGCGGACACCGGGGAGCTGTTTTTT.

The chain is built from TRBV28 and TRBJ2-1; TRBD1 agrees at 9 bases. Germline CDR1 and CDR2: MDHEN and SYDVKM. The V segment lost 5 bases and the J segment 7 bases; nucleotides outside the gene matches: 6. This CDR3 has 14 residues. CDR3 coding DNA: TGTGCCAGCAGTCCCCGGGACAGGGTAAATGAGCAGTTCTTC. Its protein is CASSPRDRVNEQFF.

There are many counts of this clonotype. The V and J genes are TRBV7-9 and TRBJ2-3, with no clear D. This CDR3 contains 14 residues. Trimming took 5 bases from V and 2 from J, leaving 11 bases between them. Germline loops: CDR1 SEHNR, CDR2 FQNEAQ (reference sequence). CDR3 DNA sequence: TGTGCCAGCAGCCCCCCCGCCTCCACAGATACGCAGTATTTT. Protein sequence: CASSPPASTDTQYF.

This clonotype was counted a few times. The gene calls are TRBV7-3 and TRBJ2-7; maybe TRBD2 (5 bases). The germline V gene has CDR1 SGHTA and CDR2 FQGTGA. Trimming removed 5 bases at V and 7 bases at J, with 12 bases between. The CDR3 is 12 residues long. CDR3 sequence (DNA): TGTGCCAGCAGCCCCGCTCGCGGGGAGCAGTACTTC. Amino acid sequence: CASSPARGEQYF.

In its sample, this clonotype was seen a few times. The chain uses TRBV20-1 and TRBJ1-1; D is perhaps TRBD1 (5 bases). The CDR3 is 13 residues long. The ends were cut back, 5 bases at V and 1 base at J, with 11 bases in the middle. The germline CDR1 and CDR2 sequences are DFQATT and SNEGSKA (reference sequence). CDR3 nucleotide sequence: TGCAGTGCTGGGAGGGACGGGAACACTGAAGCTTTCTTT. Amino acids: CSAGRDGNTEAFF.

The V call is TRBV2, the J call TRBJ1-1; D gene uncertain. Trimming cost V 8 bases and J 1 base, with 11 bases left between them. The CDR3 covers 13 residues. CDR1 is SNHLY and CDR2 is FYNNEI in the germline V gene. CDR3 in DNA: TGTGCCAGCGGGTTTGTGGAGAACACTGAAGCTTTCTTT. It encodes CASGFVENTEAFF.

The V call is TRBV5-1, the J call TRBJ1-5; 7 bases agree with TRBD1. CDR3 length equals 15 residues. The germline V gene has CDR1 SGHRS and CDR2 YFSETQ. The V and J ends lost 2 bases and 3 bases, in that order; junction bases with no gene match: 5. This chain's CDR3 is CASSFQGGDNQPQHF. Here the CDR3 DNA reads TGCGCCAGCAGCTTCCAAGGGGGCGACAATCAGCCCCAGCATTTT.

This clonotype has just a few counts. The chain carries TRBV3-1 and TRBJ1-3; D unresolved. Between the trimmed V and J ends, which lost 6 bases and 0 bases, there was a span of 18 bases. Per germline, CDR1 LGHDT and CDR2 YNNKEL (reference sequence). The CDR3 covers 17 residues. As DNA, the CDR3 is TGTGCCAGCAGGGGTGCTTGGCAGCCGCTCTCTGGAAACACCATATATTTT. Protein product: CASRGAWQPLSGNTIYF.

In this sample, this clonotype turned up many times. V and J are TRBV7-8 and TRBJ1-5; no firm D call. Germline V gene data show CDR1 as SGHVS and CDR2 as FQNEAQ. This CDR3 is built from 13 residues. Trimming left V 5 bases short and J 5 bases short, with 10 bases between. In nucleotides, the CDR3 is TGTGCCAGCAGCCGACGAGGGCATCAGCCCCAGCATTTT. This translates into CASSRRGHQPQHF.